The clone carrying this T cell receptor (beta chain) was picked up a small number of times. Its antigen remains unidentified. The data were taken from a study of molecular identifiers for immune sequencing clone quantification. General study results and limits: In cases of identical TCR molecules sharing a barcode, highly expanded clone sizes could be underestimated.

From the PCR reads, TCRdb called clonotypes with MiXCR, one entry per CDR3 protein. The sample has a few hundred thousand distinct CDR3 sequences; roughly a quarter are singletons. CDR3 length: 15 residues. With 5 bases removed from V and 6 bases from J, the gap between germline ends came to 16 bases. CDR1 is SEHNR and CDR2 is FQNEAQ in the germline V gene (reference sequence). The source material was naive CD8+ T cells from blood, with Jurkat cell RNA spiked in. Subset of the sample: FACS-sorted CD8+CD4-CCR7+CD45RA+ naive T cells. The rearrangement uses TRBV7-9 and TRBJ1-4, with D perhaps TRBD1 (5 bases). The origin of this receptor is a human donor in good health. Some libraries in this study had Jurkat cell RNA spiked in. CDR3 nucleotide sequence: TGTGCCAGCAGCGCCAGGTTGGGGCTTGATGAAAAACTGTTTTTT. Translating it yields CASSARLGLDEKLFF.